This is a list of T cell receptor beta chains from one sample in a study of Graves' ophthalmopathy and Graves' hyperthyroidism. In TCRdb, the multiplex PCR reads were re-called with MiXCR into one record per CDR3 protein. The sample lists about half a million distinct CDR3 sequences, approximately 15% occurring once. Sequencing was done on a sample of blood. These receptors were obtained from a woman aged 25 to 39 with Graves' ophthalmopathy. CDR3s include the opening cysteine and the closing phenylalanine or tryptophan. Each record gives: clone size, J gene, V gene, D gene, CDR3 protein, CDR3 DNA. D genes are given only for firm matches. Where a row states a size, it is once, few, many or the class of an expanded clone; other rows omit it.

>many|TRBJ2-5|TRBV12-3/TRBV12-4|-
CASARSATLQETQYF
TGTGCCAGCGCCAGGTCAGCTACTCTCCAAGAGACCCAGTACTTC
>many|TRBJ2-7|TRBV27|TRBD1
CASSPTGNKQYF
TGTGCCAGCAGCCCGACAGGGAACAAGCAGTACTTC
>many|TRBJ2-7|TRBV2|-
CASNIRDSYEQYF
TGTGCCAGCAACATCCGGGACTCCTACGAGCAGTACTTC
>many|TRBJ2-7|TRBV5-1|TRBD1
CASSLAGQGAGDEQYF
TGCGCCAGCAGCTTGGCCGGTCAGGGGGCTGGAGACGAGCAGTACTTC
>few|TRBJ1-1|TRBV7-9|-
CASSSPDRYEAFF
TGTGCCAGCAGCTCTCCAGACAGATACGAAGCTTTCTTT
>-|TRBJ1-2|TRBV7-2|-
CASSKAGDIPYGYTF
TGTGCCAGCAGCAAAGCAGGGGACATACCCTATGGCTACACCTTC
>many|TRBJ2-7|TRBV6-1|TRBD2
CASSESSGGAGEQYF
TGTGCCAGCAGTGAATCCAGCGGGGGGGCCGGAGAGCAGTACTTC
>-|TRBJ2-7|TRBV28|TRBD1
CASSLRGLAYEQYF
TGTGCCAGCAGTTTAAGGGGGCTGGCCTACGAGCAGTACTTC
>many|TRBJ1-1|TRBV27|TRBD1
CASNAGGAVNTEAFF
TGTGCCAGCAATGCAGGGGGCGCGGTGAACACTGAAGCTTTCTTT
>many|TRBJ1-6|TRBV30|-
CAWGPNSPLHF
TGTGCCTGGGGGCCTAATTCACCCCTCCACTTT
>many|TRBJ1-1|TRBV20-1|-
CSASPWNTEAFF
TGCAGTGCTAGCCCGTGGAACACTGAAGCTTTCTTT
>many|TRBJ1-6|TRBV29-1|TRBD1
CSVTKGTANSPLHF
TGCAGCGTTACCAAAGGGACAGCTAATTCACCCCTCCACTTT
>many|TRBJ1-2|TRBV20-1|-
CSASLAVDGYTF
TGCAGTGCTAGTCTGGCAGTCGATGGCTACACCTTC
>many|TRBJ2-7|TRBV20-1|-
CSATNGEWNYEQYF
TGCAGTGCTACAAATGGGGAGTGGAACTACGAGCAGTACTTC
>-|TRBJ1-1|TRBV3-1|-
CASRGGVTANTDAFF
TGTGCCAGCAGGGGGGGTGTGACGGCGAACACTGATGCTTTCTTT
>many|TRBJ1-2|TRBV20-1|-
CSGTATSYGYTF
TGCAGTGGTACAGCCACCTCGTATGGCTACACCTTC
>many|TRBJ2-7|TRBV6-5|-
CASSQEFSYEQYF
TGTGCCAGCAGTCAGGAGTTCTCCTACGAGCAGTACTTC
>many|TRBJ1-2|TRBV20-1|-
CSARGRRGGPDYGYTF
TGCAGTGCTAGAGGTCGACGGGGGGGTCCGGACTATGGCTACACCTTC
>few|TRBJ1-2|TRBV27|-
CASSLSMLGTGGYTF
TGTGCCAGCAGTTTATCGATGCTTGGTACTGGTGGCTACACCTTC
>many|TRBJ1-3|TRBV6-5|-
CATESSGNTIYF
TGTGCCACCGAGTCCTCTGGAAACACCATATATTTT
>many|TRBJ1-2|TRBV27|-
CASSPSWVAGNYGYTF
TGTGCCAGCAGCCCATCATGGGTGGCGGGAAATTATGGCTACACCTTC
>many|TRBJ1-3|TRBV27|-
CASSPSTPDSGNTIYF
TGTGCCAGCAGTCCCTCAACACCGGACTCTGGAAACACCATATATTTT
>many|TRBJ2-2|TRBV12-3/TRBV12-4|-
CASTGGPGNTGELFF
TGTGCCAGCACCGGAGGGCCGGGGAACACCGGGGAGCTGTTTTTT
>many|TRBJ1-1|TRBV15|TRBD1
CATSRGETGRNTEAFF
TGTGCCACCAGCAGAGGGGAGACAGGGAGGAACACTGAAGCTTTCTTT
>many|TRBJ2-5|TRBV29-1|-
CSGKGETQYF
TGCAGCGGGAAAGGGGAGACCCAGTACTTC
>-|TRBJ1-1|TRBV6-1|-
CAIRKDRNTEAFF
TGTGCCATCAGGAAGGATCGGAACACTGAAGCTTTCTTT
>many|TRBJ2-2|TRBV10-3|-
CAINSGRDTGELFF
TGTGCCATCAATTCGGGCAGGGACACCGGGGAGCTGTTTTTT
>-|TRBJ1-1|TRBV19|TRBD1
CASSMDRDTEAFF
TGTGCCAGTAGTATGGACAGGGATACTGAAGCTTTCTTT
>many|TRBJ2-5|TRBV20-1|TRBD2
CSARDPEGGASSSETQYF
TGCAGTGCTAGAGATCCTGAGGGAGGGGCCTCCAGTTCTGAGACCCAGTACTTC
>-|TRBJ2-5|TRBV20-1|TRBD2
CSARDRRTSGRRETQYF
TGCAGTGCTAGAGATCGGAGGACTAGCGGGAGGCGGGAGACCCAGTACTTC
>-|TRBJ2-4|TRBV20-1|TRBD2
CSASVGGGAGNIQYF
TGCAGTGCTAGTGTTGGCGGGGGGGCCGGGAACATTCAGTACTTC
>-|TRBJ1-6|TRBV7-6|-
CASSLERDSPLHF
TGTGCCAGCAGCTTAGAAAGGGATTCACCCCTCCACTTT
>-|TRBJ1-5|TRBV12-3/TRBV12-4|-
CASSLRAGINNQPQHF
TGTGCCAGCAGTTTAAGGGCAGGGATTAACAATCAGCCCCAGCATTTT
>many|TRBJ2-5|TRBV19|TRBD2
CASSPGLHASGQYF
TGTGCCAGTAGTCCGGGACTCCACGCTAGCGGCCAGTACTTC
>-|TRBJ2-5|TRBV6-1|TRBD1
CAIRDRVRETQYF
TGTGCCATCAGGGACAGGGTGCGGGAGACCCAGTACTTC
>many|TRBJ1-2|TRBV5-1|-
CASSFDGDKSYGYTF
TGCGCCAGCAGCTTCGACGGGGACAAAAGCTATGGCTACACCTTC
>few|TRBJ2-7|TRBV6-2/TRBV6-3|TRBD2
CASSYSTSVQDEQYF
TGTGCCAGCAGTTACTCTACTAGCGTTCAGGACGAGCAGTACTTC
>-|TRBJ2-7|TRBV6-1|-
CASSEFDPRSSYEQYF
TGTGCCAGCAGTGAATTCGACCCAAGGAGCTCCTACGAGCAGTACTTC
>many|TRBJ2-4|TRBV3-1|-
CASSQDGSQRNIQYF
TGTGCCAGCAGCCAAGATGGGAGCCAGCGAAACATTCAGTACTTC
>few|TRBJ2-7|TRBV29-1|TRBD1
CSVTKGLTGGIGEQYF
TGCAGCGTAACAAAAGGTCTGACAGGGGGCATAGGGGAGCAGTACTTC
>many|TRBJ2-6|TRBV12-3/TRBV12-4|-
CASKTDLSGANVLTF
TGTGCCAGCAAGACAGATCTCTCTGGGGCCAACGTCCTGACTTTC
>-|TRBJ1-2|TRBV20-1|-
CSASTGADGYTF
TGCAGTGCTAGTACGGGAGCCGATGGCTACACCTTC
>-|TRBJ2-4|TRBV6-2/TRBV6-3|-
CASSSLHQGKAKNIQYF
TGTGCCAGCAGTTCCTTGCACCAGGGGAAAGCCAAAAACATTCAGTACTTC
>few|TRBJ1-6|TRBV28|TRBD1
CASSRGTENSPLHF
TGTGCCAGCAGTAGAGGGACAGAGAATTCACCCCTCCACTTT
>few|TRBJ1-2|TRBV2|-
CASSEPRNRFGSNYGYTF
TGTGCCAGCAGTGAACCCCGTAATCGTTTCGGATCTAACTATGGCTACACCTTC
>-|TRBJ2-7|TRBV28|TRBD1
CASSSGQGIEQYF
TGTGCCAGCAGTTCGGGACAGGGGATCGAGCAGTACTTC
>many|TRBJ2-5|TRBV28|TRBD2
CASSALGLAGGWQETQYF
TGTGCCAGCAGTGCGTTGGGACTAGCGGGGGGCTGGCAAGAGACCCAGTACTTC
>once|TRBJ2-7|TRBV29-1|-
CSVALRGQTLYEQYF
TGCAGCGTTGCACTGCGGGGACAGACCCTCTACGAGCAGTACTTC
>few|TRBJ1-5|TRBV27|-
CASSLSAANQPQHF
TGTGCCAGCAGTTTATCGGCAGCAAATCAGCCCCAGCATTTT
>once|TRBJ2-7|TRBV12-3/TRBV12-4|TRBD2
CASSSTSGGGYEQYF
TGTGCCAGCAGTTCAACTAGCGGAGGGGGCTACGAGCAGTACTTC
>many|TRBJ1-2|TRBV7-2|TRBD1
CASSFGTGGYGYTF
TGTGCCAGCAGCTTTGGGACAGGGGGGTATGGCTACACCTTC
>-|TRBJ1-1|TRBV5-1|-
CASKQGTPNTEAFF
TGCGCCAGCAAGCAGGGGACACCAAACACTGAAGCTTTCTTT
>-|TRBJ1-3|TRBV20-1|-
CSALQYSDTIYF
TGCAGTGCTTTGCAGTACAGCGACACCATATATTTT
>-|TRBJ1-1|TRBV12-3/TRBV12-4|TRBD1
CASSSGQGHLNTEAFF
TGTGCCAGCAGCTCCGGACAGGGGCACTTGAACACTGAAGCTTTCTTT
>few|TRBJ2-5|TRBV12-3/TRBV12-4|-
CASQGGEETQYF
TGTGCCAGTCAAGGCGGGGAAGAGACCCAGTACTTC
>-|TRBJ2-7|TRBV25-1|-
CASSPTTYEQYF
TGTGCCAGCAGCCCTACGACCTACGAGCAGTACTTC
>many|TRBJ2-7|TRBV20-1|-
CSARPGDLEQYF
TGCAGTGCTAGGCCCGGGGATCTCGAGCAGTACTTC